The present T cell receptor (beta chain) was sequenced within a study of high-grade serous ovarian cancer treatment subgroups. The wider study: On average, approximately 15,000 reads and thousands of unique TCR beta rearrangements were obtained per sample.

Turning to this clone: Its specificity is not known.

Tumor tissue was taken before any definitive surgery or chemotherapy was given. Profiled with immunoSEQ multiplex PCR; TCRdb holds only in-frame clones, not every one. The table shows roughly 29,000 clones, with about 81% occurring only once. Study outcomes and limitations: CDR1 and CDR2 were left unanalyzed; analyses focused on CDR3. Same-patient tumor repertoires overlapped at about 0.11 to 0.8; different patients barely overlapped.

CDR1 SQVTM and CDR2 ANQGSEA come from the germline V gene. The CDR3 has 15 residues. V lost 2 bases and J lost 2, with 12 bases in between. The sample taken for sequencing was tumor tissue. This sequence originates from a human donor with high-grade serous ovarian cancer. The gene calls are TRBV29-1 and TRBJ2-2; D uncertain. The DNA for the CDR3 is TGCAGCGTTGAAACGAAGGGCACAAACACCGGGGAGCTGTTTTTT. This sequence encodes CSVETKGTNTGELFF.